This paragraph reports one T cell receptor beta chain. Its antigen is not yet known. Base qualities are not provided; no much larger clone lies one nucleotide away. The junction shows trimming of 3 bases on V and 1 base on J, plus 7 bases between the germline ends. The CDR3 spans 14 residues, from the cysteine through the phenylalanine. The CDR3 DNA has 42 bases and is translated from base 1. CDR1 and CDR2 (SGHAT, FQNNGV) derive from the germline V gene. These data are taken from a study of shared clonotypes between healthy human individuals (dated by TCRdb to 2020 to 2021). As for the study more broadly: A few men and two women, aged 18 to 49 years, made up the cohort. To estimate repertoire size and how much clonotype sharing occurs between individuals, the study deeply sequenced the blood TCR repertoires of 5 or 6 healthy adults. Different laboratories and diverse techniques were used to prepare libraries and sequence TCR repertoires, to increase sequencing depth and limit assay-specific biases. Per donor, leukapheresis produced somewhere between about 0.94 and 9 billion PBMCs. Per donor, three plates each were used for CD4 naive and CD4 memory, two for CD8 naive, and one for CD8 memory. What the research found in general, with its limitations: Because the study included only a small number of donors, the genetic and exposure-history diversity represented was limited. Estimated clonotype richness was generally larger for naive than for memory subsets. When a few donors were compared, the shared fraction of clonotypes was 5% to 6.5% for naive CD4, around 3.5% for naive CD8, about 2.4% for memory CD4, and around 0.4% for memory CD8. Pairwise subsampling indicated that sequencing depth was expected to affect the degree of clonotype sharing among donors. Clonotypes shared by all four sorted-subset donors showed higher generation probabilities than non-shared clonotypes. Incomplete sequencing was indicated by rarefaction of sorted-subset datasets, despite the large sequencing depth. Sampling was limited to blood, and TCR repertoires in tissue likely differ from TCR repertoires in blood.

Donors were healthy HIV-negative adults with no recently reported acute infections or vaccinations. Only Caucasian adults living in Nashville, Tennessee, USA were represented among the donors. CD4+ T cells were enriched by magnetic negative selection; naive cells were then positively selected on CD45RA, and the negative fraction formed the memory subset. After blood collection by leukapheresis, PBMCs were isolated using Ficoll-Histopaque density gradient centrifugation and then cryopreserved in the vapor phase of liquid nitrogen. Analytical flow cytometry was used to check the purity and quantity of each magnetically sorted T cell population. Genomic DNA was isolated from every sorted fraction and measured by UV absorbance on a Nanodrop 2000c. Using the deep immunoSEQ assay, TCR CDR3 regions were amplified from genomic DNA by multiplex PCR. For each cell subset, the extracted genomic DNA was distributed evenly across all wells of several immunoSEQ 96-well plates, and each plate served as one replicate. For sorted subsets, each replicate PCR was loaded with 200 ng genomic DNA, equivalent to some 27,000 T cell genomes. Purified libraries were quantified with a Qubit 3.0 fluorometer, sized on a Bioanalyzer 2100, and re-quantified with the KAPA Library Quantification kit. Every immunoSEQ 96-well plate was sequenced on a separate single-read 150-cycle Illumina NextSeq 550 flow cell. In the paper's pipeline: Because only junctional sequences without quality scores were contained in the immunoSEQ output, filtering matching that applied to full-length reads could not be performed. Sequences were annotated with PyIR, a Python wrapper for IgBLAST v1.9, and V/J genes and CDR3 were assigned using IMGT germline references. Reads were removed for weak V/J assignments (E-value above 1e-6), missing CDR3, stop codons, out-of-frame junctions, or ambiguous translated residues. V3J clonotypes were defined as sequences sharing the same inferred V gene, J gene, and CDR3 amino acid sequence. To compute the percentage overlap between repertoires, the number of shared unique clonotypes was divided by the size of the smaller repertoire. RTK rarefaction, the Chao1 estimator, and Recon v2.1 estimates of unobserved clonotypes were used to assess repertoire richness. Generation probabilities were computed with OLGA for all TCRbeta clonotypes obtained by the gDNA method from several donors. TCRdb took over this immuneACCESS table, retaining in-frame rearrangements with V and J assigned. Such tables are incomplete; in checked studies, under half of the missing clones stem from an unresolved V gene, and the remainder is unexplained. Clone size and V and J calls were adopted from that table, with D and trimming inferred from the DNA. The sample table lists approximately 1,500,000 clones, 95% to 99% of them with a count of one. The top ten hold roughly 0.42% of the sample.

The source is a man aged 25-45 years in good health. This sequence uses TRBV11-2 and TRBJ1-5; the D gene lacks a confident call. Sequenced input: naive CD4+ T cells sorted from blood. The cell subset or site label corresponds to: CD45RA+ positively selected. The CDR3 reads CASSFRGSNQPQHF. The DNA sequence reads TGTGCCAGCAGCTTTCGGGGAAGCAATCAGCCCCAGCATTTT.